Listed here are 27 T cell receptor beta chains from one sample, sequenced in a study of shared clonotypes between healthy human individuals. Assay used: immunoSEQ multiplex PCR; TCRdb lists only in-frame clones, some missing. The data show 950,000 to 1,200,000 clones, approximately 77% seen once. The sequenced sample consisted of memory CD4+ T cells from PBMCs. The subset denotes: CD45RA-negative fraction. These receptors originate from a man aged 18 to 30 in good health. Some clones in this sample may be carry-over from other donors' samples.

The J gene is TRBJ1-1, the V gene TRBV2; weak D call: TRBD1 (6 bases). The CDR3 is made up of 13 amino acids. V lost 4 bases and J lost 10, with 16 bases in between. CDR1 is SNHLY, CDR2 FYNNEI, per germline. The CDR3 is CASSGQERSVAFF. DNA for the CDR3: TGTGCCAGCAGTGGACAGGAGAGAAGTGTAGCTTTCTTT.

This clone was observed many times. The chain is built from TRBV4-1 and TRBJ2-5; tentatively, D is TRBD2 (5 bases). Germline V CDR1 and CDR2: MGHRA, YSYEKL. Trimming cost V 1 base and J 3 bases, with 9 bases left between them. CDR3 size: 14 residues. The CDR3 bases are TGCGCCAGCAGCCAAGGGGGAGAAAAAGAGACCCAGTACTTC. This codes for CASSQGGEKETQYF.

This chain connects TRBV5-4 to TRBJ1-3; D is unclear. This CDR3 spans 18 amino acids. The V and J ends lost 0 bases and 0 bases respectively, with 16 bases between them. In germline, CDR1 is SGHNT, CDR2 YYREEE (reference sequence). CDR3 sequence reads: CASSLDFGMPSSGNTIYF. CDR3 DNA: TGTGCCAGCAGCTTGGATTTTGGAATGCCGAGCTCTGGAAACACCATATATTTT.

The chain links TRBV27 to TRBJ1-2; D is unresolved. Trimming took 4 bases from V and 6 from J, leaving 15 bases between them. Germline V gene data show CDR1 as MNHEY and CDR2 as SMNVEV (reference sequence). The CDR3 is made up of 14 amino acids. The CDR3 DNA reads as TGTGCCAGCAGTTCCATCCCGACGGGAGATGGCTACACCTTC. This sequence encodes CASSSIPTGDGYTF.

This chain connects TRBV4-1 to TRBJ2-3, with 10 bases that match TRBD1. There are 15 residues in the CDR3. Germline CDR1 is MGHRA and CDR2 is YSYEKL. After removal of 6 bases from V and 4 bases from J, the junction contained 7 bases not matched to a gene. Here the CDR3 reads CASRRPGQGSDTQYF. In nucleotides, the CDR3 is TGCGCCAGCAGGCGCCCGGGACAGGGGTCAGATACGCAGTATTTT.

The sample holds a few counts of this clone. The V and J genes are TRBV30 and TRBJ1-1; a weak D match, TRBD1 (5 bases). The CDR3 loop spans 14 amino acids. Looked up from germline, CDR1 is GTSNPN and CDR2 is SVGIG (reference sequence). V lost 3 bases to trimming and J lost 4 bases, with 15 bases between them. DNA for the CDR3: TGTGCCTGGAGGATCCCGGGGGTTCTCACTGAAGCTTTCTTT. It encodes CAWRIPGVLTEAFF.

The chain combines TRBV5-1 with TRBJ2-5; weak D call: TRBD2 (6 bases). The CDR3 sequence is 13 residues long. The V gene's germline CDR1 is SGHRS and CDR2 YFSETQ. The V gene lost 4 bases and the J gene lost 9 bases, with 16 bases spanning the gap. CDR3 nucleotides: TGCGCCAGCAGCGAAGCGGGTGGGGAGTCCCAGTACTTC. This codes for CASSEAGGESQYF.

This clone was found once. V usage is TRBV5-1 and J usage is TRBJ1-3; D call uncertain. The CDR3 has 15 residues. Germline V gene data show CDR1 as SGHRS and CDR2 as YFSETQ. The germline V and J ends were trimmed by 4 bases and 4 bases, with 15 bases remaining between them. CDR3 nucleotide sequence: TGCGCCAGCAGCCCCGTGGCGAGCTCGGGAAACACCATATATTTT. It codes for CASSPVASSGNTIYF.

The J gene is TRBJ1-2, the V gene TRBV20-1; D unclear. This CDR3 is built from 11 residues. Germline CDR1 and CDR2: DFQATT and SNEGSKA (reference sequence). V lost 5 bases to trimming and J lost 6 bases, with 10 bases between them. The DNA for the CDR3 is TGCAGTGCTTTCTCGAAGGATGGCTACACCTTC. Translated: CSAFSKDGYTF.

This chain joins TRBV10-1 and TRBJ2-1; D might be TRBD1 or TRBD2, each matching 6 bases. From germline, CDR1 is WNHNN and CDR2 SYGVQD (reference sequence). V was shortened by 4 bases and J by 9 bases, with 16 bases between the two germline ends. This CDR3 has 14 amino acids. The CDR3 sequence is CASSVVRGLSEQFF. In DNA form, the CDR3 reads TGCGCCAGCAGTGTTGTCCGGGGGCTGAGTGAGCAGTTCTTC.

V usage is TRBV6-6 and J usage is TRBJ1-1; D is undetermined. The CDR3 is 15 amino acids. Trimming removed 2 bases at V and 8 bases at J, with 18 bases between. Germline V gene lookup returns CDR1 MNHNY and CDR2 SVGAGI (reference sequence). CDR3 coding DNA: TGTGCCAGCAGTTACGAGGCAGTAGTCCTCCCCGAAGCTTTCTTT. Translation: CASSYEAVVLPEAFF.

This rearrangement joins TRBV4-1 to TRBJ2-2; D is perhaps TRBD1 (5 bases). The V end lost 2 bases, the J end lost 4 bases, and 11 bases lay between the germline ends. Germline CDR1 and CDR2: MGHRA and YSYEKL. The CDR3 runs to 15 residues. CDR3 amino acids: CASSQPGIGTGELFF. CDR3 coding DNA: TGCGCCAGCAGCCAACCAGGGATCGGCACCGGGGAGCTGTTTTTT.

The chain is built from TRBV5-4 and TRBJ2-2; D tentatively reads TRBD1 or TRBD2 (5 bases each). This CDR3 region has 16 residues. Germline-derived CDR1 and CDR2 are SGHNT and YYREEE (reference sequence). The V end lost 4 bases, the J end lost 4 bases, and 17 bases lay between the germline ends. The CDR3 coding sequence is TGTGCCAGCAGCCTGGGACCCTCCTCTTTCACCGGGGAGCTGTTTTTT. Its protein is CASSLGPSSFTGELFF.

V gene TRBV15 combines with J gene TRBJ2-1; tentative D call: TRBD2 (6 bases). The germline V and J ends were trimmed by 3 bases and 6 bases, with 12 bases remaining between them. The CDR3 consists of 14 residues. Germline V gene data show CDR1 as LNHNV and CDR2 as YYDKDF (reference sequence). This chain's CDR3 is CATSRGGLRNEQFF. CDR3 nucleotides: TGTGCCACCAGCAGGGGAGGTCTCCGCAATGAGCAGTTCTTC.

The rearrangement uses TRBV29-1 and TRBJ1-5; D is perhaps TRBD1 (6 bases). CDR1 and CDR2 (germline): SQVTM, ANQGSEA. V shed 4 bases and J shed 2 bases, with 12 bases lying between them. This CDR3 region has 14 residues. CDR3 nucleotide sequence: TGCAGCGTTGTCCCGGGGGCGGGCAATCAGCCCCAGCATTTT. It is translated as CSVVPGAGNQPQHF.

As for this clone: Other DNA sequences in the same sample also yield this CDR3. This chain's CDR3 is CASSPSAAYQPQHF. Written as DNA, the CDR3 is TGTGCCAGCTCACCATCCGCGGCGTATCAGCCCCAGCATTTT. The chain uses TRBV18 and TRBJ1-5; D gene unclear. CDR3 length: 14 residues. Germline CDR1 reads KGHSH; CDR2 reads LQKENI. The V and J ends lost 2 bases and 5 bases respectively, with 10 bases between them.

This chain links TRBV18 with TRBJ2-7; no definite D call. Looked up from germline, CDR1 is KGHSH and CDR2 is LQKENI. The V end was cut by 2 bases, the J end by 4 bases, with 6 bases between. CDR3 length: 12 residues. The CDR3 nucleotides read TGTGCCAGCTCACCAAAGGGTTACGAGCAGTACTTC. Its protein product is CASSPKGYEQYF.

This clone was seen only once. This chain uses TRBV29-1 with TRBJ1-1, with D perhaps TRBD1 (6 bases). Germline CDR1 reads SQVTM; CDR2 reads ANQGSEA. Trimming left V 3 bases short and J 4 bases short, with 12 bases between. The CDR3 sequence is 13 residues long. This CDR3 reads CSVDEGGGTEAFF. In DNA, the CDR3 is TGCAGCGTTGACGAGGGGGGCGGCACTGAAGCTTTCTTT.

The chain combines TRBV9 with TRBJ2-7; perhaps TRBD1 as D (7 bases). The germline V gene has CDR1 SGDLS and CDR2 YYNGEE. This CDR3 comprises 14 residues. V lost 4 bases and J lost 6, with 17 bases in between. The CDR3 reads CASSFGTVGGEQYF. The CDR3 coding sequence is TGTGCCAGCAGCTTCGGGACAGTGGGGGGCGAGCAGTACTTC.

This chain joins TRBV2 and TRBJ2-5, with D tentatively TRBD2 (7 bases). Per the germline V gene, CDR1 is SNHLY and CDR2 is FYNNEI. The CDR3 spans 14 residues. Between the trimmed V and J ends, which lost 7 bases and 2 bases, there was a span of 14 bases. CDR3 DNA sequence: TGTGCCAGCAAGGGGGGGCTAGCGCAAGAGACCCAGTACTTC. Translated: CASKGGLAQETQYF.

In its sample, this clone was seen a few times. The rearrangement joins TRBV9 to TRBJ2-1; 10 bases are shared with TRBD1. With 0 bases clipped from V and 8 bases from J, the junction kept 8 bases outside the gene matches. The CDR3 is made up of 16 amino acids. From germline, CDR1 is SGDLS and CDR2 YYNGEE. CDR3 DNA sequence: TGTGCCAGCAGCGTAGCTTGGGACAGGGGAGGTCATGAGCAGTTCTTC. It is translated as CASSVAWDRGGHEQFF.

As DNA, the CDR3 is TGCGCCAGCAGCCTTGAGGGGTCTGGGGCCAACGTCCTGACTTTC. Its protein is CASSLEGSGANVLTF. The rearrangement links TRBV4-1 to TRBJ2-6; the D call may be TRBD1 or TRBD2 (5 bases each). Germline loops: CDR1 MGHRA, CDR2 YSYEKL. CDR3 length equals 15 residues. V lost 4 bases to trimming and J lost 1 base, with 8 bases between them.

The chain combines TRBV14 with TRBJ1-5; no clear D. CDR1 is SGHDN and CDR2 is FVKESK in the germline V gene. Deletions cut 0 bases from V and 6 bases from J, with 6 bases between. The CDR3 length is 13 residues. The CDR3 region is CASSQEEGQPQHF. In DNA, the CDR3 is TGTGCCAGCAGCCAAGAAGAGGGTCAGCCCCAGCATTTT.

The chain employs TRBV4-2 and TRBJ1-5, with a tentative D call TRBD1 (5 bases). The CDR3 spans 17 residues. Looked up from germline, CDR1 is LGHNA and CDR2 is YNFKEQ. V shed 4 bases and J shed 4 bases, with 20 bases lying between them. The CDR3 sequence: CASSPTGDLGRNQPQHF. CDR3 DNA sequence: TGTGCCAGCAGCCCCACGGGGGACCTGGGTAGGAATCAGCCCCAGCATTTT.

V is TRBV6-5 and J is TRBJ2-1; TRBD2 aligns across 9 bases. Losses at the gene ends were 6 bases for V and 4 bases for J; bases not matched to a gene: 7. Germline lookup yields CDR1 MNHEY and CDR2 SVGAGI. This CDR3 has 15 residues. The CDR3 DNA is TGTGCCAGCAGGTACGCCAGCGGGAGGTACAATGAGCAGTTCTTC. Its translation: CASRYASGRYNEQFF.

The chain has TRBV2 and TRBJ1-5; D is unresolved. The CDR3 runs to 13 residues. Germline V gene sequence: CDR1 SNHLY, CDR2 FYNNEI. V was shortened by 6 bases and J by 3 bases, with 9 bases between the two germline ends. CDR3 sequence reads: CASSLRINQPQHF. The CDR3 nucleotides read TGTGCCAGCAGCCTGCGGATCAATCAGCCCCAGCATTTT.

Many counts were recorded for this clone. J is TRBJ2-5 and V is TRBV9; D remains ambiguous. This CDR3 region has 15 residues. Germline assignment: CDR1 SGDLS and CDR2 YYNGEE. The V end was cut by 0 bases, the J end by 2 bases, with 11 bases between. CDR3 sequence reads: CASSVEAFPQETQYF. The CDR3 coding sequence is TGTGCCAGCAGCGTAGAGGCGTTCCCACAAGAGACCCAGTACTTC.